This is a list of T cell receptor beta chains from one sample in a study of T cells in Graves' hyperthyroidism and ophthalmopathy. TCRdb re-called the multiplex PCR reads with MiXCR, one entry per CDR3 protein. The table lists 700,000 or so distinct CDR3 sequences, 16% of them singletons. The sequenced material came from blood. The receptors originated from a young man with Graves' hyperthyroidism. Both conserved end residues are part of each CDR3. A D gene is named only where the DNA matches it firmly. Part of the rows lack a size; the others show once, few, many or a class for expanded clones.

D gene: .
J gene: TRBJ2-1
V gene: TRBV7-9
clone size: few
CDR3 DNA: TGTGCCAGCAGCGCAGGGCACTACCTTGAGCAGTTCTTC
CDR3 protein: CASSAGHYLEQFF

D gene: TRBD2
J gene: TRBJ2-1
V gene: TRBV2
clone size: many
CDR3 DNA: TGTGCCAGCAGAGCCGGGACTAAGCCCAACAATGAGCAGTTCTTC
CDR3 protein: CASRAGTKPNNEQFF

D gene: .
J gene: TRBJ2-2
V gene: TRBV28
clone size: many
CDR3 DNA: TGTGCCAGCGAGACCCTCCAGGGGTGGGACCCCACCGGGGAGCTGTTTTTT
CDR3 protein: CASETLQGWDPTGELFF

D gene: .
J gene: TRBJ1-1
V gene: TRBV5-1
clone size: many
CDR3 DNA: TGCGCCAGTGCAGCGGGGGAGAATACTGAAGCTTTCTTT
CDR3 protein: CASAAGENTEAFF

D gene: .
J gene: TRBJ2-7
V gene: TRBV29-1
clone size: .
CDR3 DNA: TGCAGCTGTAGAAATTCCTACGAGCAGTACTTC
CDR3 protein: CSCRNSYEQYF

D gene: TRBD2
J gene: TRBJ2-3
V gene: TRBV30
clone size: many
CDR3 DNA: TGTGCCTGGAGTTGGACTAGCGGGAGCCAAGGGGATACGCAGTATTTT
CDR3 protein: CAWSWTSGSQGDTQYF

D gene: .
J gene: TRBJ2-7
V gene: TRBV30
clone size: many
CDR3 DNA: TGTGCCTGGAGTCCGGACGGCTACGAGCAGTACTTC
CDR3 protein: CAWSPDGYEQYF

D gene: .
J gene: TRBJ1-2
V gene: TRBV5-5
clone size: .
CDR3 DNA: TGTGCCAGCAGCTACTCTAATGGCTACACCTTC
CDR3 protein: CASSYSNGYTF

D gene: .
J gene: TRBJ2-3
V gene: TRBV18
clone size: .
CDR3 DNA: TGTGCCAGCTCACCCCTCCAGGGGGATACGCAGTATTTT
CDR3 protein: CASSPLQGDTQYF

D gene: TRBD2
J gene: TRBJ2-1
V gene: TRBV5-1
clone size: .
CDR3 DNA: TGCGCCAGCAGCTCCCCGAAAAACCGACTAGCGGGCTACAATGAGCAGTTCTTC
CDR3 protein: CASSSPKNRLAGYNEQFF

D gene: .
J gene: TRBJ2-1
V gene: TRBV7-3
clone size: .
CDR3 DNA: TGTGCCAGCAGCCGGGACTCCGCTTACAATGAGCAGTTCTTC
CDR3 protein: CASSRDSAYNEQFF

D gene: .
J gene: TRBJ1-2
V gene: TRBV10-3
clone size: once
CDR3 DNA: TGTGCCATCAGGCAGACAAGGGCTGAGGGCTACACCTTC
CDR3 protein: CAIRQTRAEGYTF

D gene: TRBD2
J gene: TRBJ2-4
V gene: TRBV5-5
clone size: .
CDR3 DNA: TGTGCCAGCAGCACCGGGGGGTTACTTCTAGCCAAAAACATTCAGTACTTC
CDR3 protein: CASSTGGLLLAKNIQYF

D gene: TRBD1
J gene: TRBJ2-7
V gene: TRBV7-9
clone size: few
CDR3 DNA: TGTGCCAGCAGCTTAGAGGGACAGGCTACCTACGAGCAGTACTTC
CDR3 protein: CASSLEGQATYEQYF

D gene: .
J gene: TRBJ1-1
V gene: TRBV7-9
clone size: few
CDR3 DNA: TGTGCCAGCAGCCTGGGGTCCGTAGAAAACACTGGAGCTTTCTTT
CDR3 protein: CASSLGSVENTGAFF

D gene: .
J gene: TRBJ1-2
V gene: TRBV28
clone size: .
CDR3 DNA: TGTGCCAGCAGCTATCTGACTTATGGCTACACCTTC
CDR3 protein: CASSYLTYGYTF

D gene: .
J gene: TRBJ2-1
V gene: TRBV6-1
clone size: many
CDR3 DNA: TGTGCCAGCAGTGAAGCTGGGGGCGGCGATGAGCAGTTCTTC
CDR3 protein: CASSEAGGGDEQFF

D gene: TRBD1
J gene: TRBJ1-5
V gene: TRBV2
clone size: .
CDR3 DNA: TGTGCCAGTAGAGAAGAGGGACAGCTCAATCAGCCCCAGCATTTT
CDR3 protein: CASREEGQLNQPQHF

D gene: .
J gene: TRBJ2-7
V gene: TRBV6-2/TRBV6-3
clone size: many
CDR3 DNA: TGTGCCAGCAGTTACGGACAGCTGCCATCCTACGAGCAGTACTTC
CDR3 protein: CASSYGQLPSYEQYF

D gene: .
J gene: TRBJ2-7
V gene: TRBV30
clone size: few
CDR3 DNA: TGTGCCTGGGTCCGGCCCTTTGGAAAAGGCGAGCAGTACTTC
CDR3 protein: CAWVRPFGKGEQYF

D gene: TRBD2
J gene: TRBJ2-2
V gene: TRBV18
clone size: many
CDR3 DNA: TGTGCCAGCTCACTGAGCGGGAGCGGACACGGGGAGCTGTTTTTT
CDR3 protein: CASSLSGSGHGELFF

D gene: .
J gene: TRBJ2-5
V gene: TRBV7-9
clone size: many
CDR3 DNA: TGTGCCAGCAGCTTAGGGCCCTCGATCCAGTACTTC
CDR3 protein: CASSLGPSIQYF

D gene: .
J gene: TRBJ1-5
V gene: TRBV27
clone size: .
CDR3 DNA: TGTGCCAGCAGTTTCTCGCGGGCCGAGCCCCAGCATTTT
CDR3 protein: CASSFSRAEPQHF

D gene: .
J gene: TRBJ1-5
V gene: TRBV24-1
clone size: few
CDR3 DNA: TGTGCCACCAGTGATGGACAGAATCAGCCCCAGCATTTT
CDR3 protein: CATSDGQNQPQHF

D gene: .
J gene: TRBJ2-3
V gene: TRBV4-1
clone size: .
CDR3 DNA: TGCGCCAGCAGCCAAGATAAGGGGCGGCCGCAGTATTTT
CDR3 protein: CASSQDKGRPQYF

D gene: .
J gene: TRBJ1-6
V gene: TRBV20-1
clone size: .
CDR3 DNA: TGCAGTGCCAGACCCCAGGCCTATAATTCACCCCTCCACTTT
CDR3 protein: CSARPQAYNSPLHF

D gene: TRBD1
J gene: TRBJ2-3
V gene: TRBV5-1
clone size: many
CDR3 DNA: TGCGCCAGCAGCGGGGGGACAGGCCACGGCACAGATACGCAGTATTTT
CDR3 protein: CASSGGTGHGTDTQYF

D gene: TRBD2
J gene: TRBJ2-2
V gene: TRBV20-1
clone size: few
CDR3 DNA: TGCAGTGCTAGAGTGATAGCGGGGGAGGGCGGGGAGCTGTTTTTT
CDR3 protein: CSARVIAGEGGELFF

D gene: .
J gene: TRBJ2-4
V gene: TRBV28
clone size: .
CDR3 DNA: TGTGCCAGCAGTTTCGGGAGTCGAAACATTCAGTACTTC
CDR3 protein: CASSFGSRNIQYF

D gene: .
J gene: TRBJ1-1
V gene: TRBV4-1
clone size: .
CDR3 DNA: TGCGCCAGCAGCCGAGTTGTGGGAATGAACACTGAAGCTTTCTTT
CDR3 protein: CASSRVVGMNTEAFF

D gene: .
J gene: TRBJ2-3
V gene: TRBV20-1
clone size: many
CDR3 DNA: TGCAGTGCTAGGGGAGGCCCACGGAGCACAGATACGCAGTATTTT
CDR3 protein: CSARGGPRSTDTQYF

D gene: .
J gene: TRBJ1-6
V gene: TRBV19
clone size: few
CDR3 DNA: TGTGCCAGTAGGAAGGACCCTAATTCACCCCTCCACTTT
CDR3 protein: CASRKDPNSPLHF

D gene: TRBD1
J gene: TRBJ1-4
V gene: TRBV10-3
clone size: .
CDR3 DNA: TGTGCCATCAGTTCAGGGACAGCGAGAAATGAAAAACTGTTTTTT
CDR3 protein: CAISSGTARNEKLFF

D gene: TRBD2
J gene: TRBJ2-7
V gene: TRBV12-3/TRBV12-4
clone size: many
CDR3 DNA: TGTGCCAGCAGGACAGACTGGGGAGGGGAGCAGTACTTC
CDR3 protein: CASRTDWGGEQYF

D gene: .
J gene: TRBJ2-5
V gene: TRBV6-1
clone size: .
CDR3 DNA: TGTGCCAGCGCGTGGGGAAACCAAGAGACCCAGTACTTC
CDR3 protein: CASAWGNQETQYF

D gene: .
J gene: TRBJ2-7
V gene: TRBV28
clone size: many
CDR3 DNA: TGTGCCAGCAGTTTAGAGGGTGCCCACTACGAGCAGTACTTC
CDR3 protein: CASSLEGAHYEQYF

D gene: TRBD1
J gene: TRBJ1-6
V gene: TRBV7-9
clone size: many
CDR3 DNA: TGTGCCAGCAGCCAACCAGAAGACAGGGGTTCACCCCTCCACTTT
CDR3 protein: CASSQPEDRGSPLHF

D gene: TRBD1
J gene: TRBJ1-2
V gene: TRBV9
clone size: many
CDR3 DNA: TGTGCCAGCAGCCCGCGGGACAGGGGAGACTATGGCTACACCTTC
CDR3 protein: CASSPRDRGDYGYTF

D gene: TRBD1
J gene: TRBJ1-5
V gene: TRBV20-1
clone size: few
CDR3 DNA: TGCAGTGCCGCGACAGGGATTAGCAATCAGCCCCAGCATTTT
CDR3 protein: CSAATGISNQPQHF

D gene: TRBD1
J gene: TRBJ1-2
V gene: TRBV20-1
clone size: .
CDR3 DNA: TGCAGTGCTAGAGGAATGGGACAGGGGGTCTATGGCTACACCTTC
CDR3 protein: CSARGMGQGVYGYTF

D gene: TRBD2
J gene: TRBJ2-1
V gene: TRBV11-2
clone size: many
CDR3 DNA: TGTGCCAGCAGCCTCGGGCCTAGCGGGATCGATGAGCAGTTCTTC
CDR3 protein: CASSLGPSGIDEQFF

D gene: TRBD2
J gene: TRBJ2-3
V gene: TRBV15
clone size: many
CDR3 DNA: TGTGCCACCAGCAGACGACTAGCGGGAGTGGAAGATACGCAGTATTTT
CDR3 protein: CATSRRLAGVEDTQYF

D gene: .
J gene: TRBJ2-7
V gene: TRBV13
clone size: .
CDR3 DNA: TGTGCCAGCAGCTTATTACGCTCCGAGCAGTACTTC
CDR3 protein: CASSLLRSEQYF

D gene: .
J gene: TRBJ1-2
V gene: TRBV3-1
clone size: many
CDR3 DNA: TGTGCCAGCAGCCCCACAGCCGACTATGGCTACACCTTC
CDR3 protein: CASSPTADYGYTF

D gene: .
J gene: TRBJ2-7
V gene: TRBV20-1
clone size: many
CDR3 DNA: TGCAGTGCTAGAGATTTAAGGGGACCACGATCCTACGAGCAGTACTTC
CDR3 protein: CSARDLRGPRSYEQYF